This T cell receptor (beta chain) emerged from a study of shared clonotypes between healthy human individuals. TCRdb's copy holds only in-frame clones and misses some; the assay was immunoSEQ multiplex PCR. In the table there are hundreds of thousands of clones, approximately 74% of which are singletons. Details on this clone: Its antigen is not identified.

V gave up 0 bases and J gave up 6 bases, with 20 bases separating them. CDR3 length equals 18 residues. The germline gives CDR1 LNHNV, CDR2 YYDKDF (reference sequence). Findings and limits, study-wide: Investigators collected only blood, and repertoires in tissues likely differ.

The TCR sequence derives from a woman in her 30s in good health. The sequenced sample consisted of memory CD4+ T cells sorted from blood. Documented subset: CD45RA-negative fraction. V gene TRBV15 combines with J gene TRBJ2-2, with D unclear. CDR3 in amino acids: CATSRDPPRVAISGELFF. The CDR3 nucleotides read TGTGCCACCAGCAGAGATCCCCCCCGAGTTGCGATCTCCGGGGAGCTGTTTTTT. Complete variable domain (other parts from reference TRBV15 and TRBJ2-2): DAMVIQNPRYQVTQFGKPVTLSCSQTLNHNVMYWYQQKSSQAPKLLFHYYDKDFNNEADTPDNFQSRRPNTSFCFLDIRSPGLGDTAMYLCATSRDPPRVAISGELFFGEGSRLTVL.